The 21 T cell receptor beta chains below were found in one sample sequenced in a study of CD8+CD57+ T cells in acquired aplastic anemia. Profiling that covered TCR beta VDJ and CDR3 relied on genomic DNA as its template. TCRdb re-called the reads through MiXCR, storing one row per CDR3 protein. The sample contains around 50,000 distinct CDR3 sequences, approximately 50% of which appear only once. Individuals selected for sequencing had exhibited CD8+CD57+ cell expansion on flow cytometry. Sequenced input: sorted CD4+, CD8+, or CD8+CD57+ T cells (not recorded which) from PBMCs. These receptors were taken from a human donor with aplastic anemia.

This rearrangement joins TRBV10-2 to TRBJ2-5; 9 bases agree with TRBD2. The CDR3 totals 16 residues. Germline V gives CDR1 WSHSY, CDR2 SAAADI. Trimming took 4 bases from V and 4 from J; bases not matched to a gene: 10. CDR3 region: CASSGIAGVIGETQYF. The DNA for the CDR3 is TGCGCCAGCAGTGGGATAGCGGGGGTCATAGGAGAGACCCAGTACTTC.

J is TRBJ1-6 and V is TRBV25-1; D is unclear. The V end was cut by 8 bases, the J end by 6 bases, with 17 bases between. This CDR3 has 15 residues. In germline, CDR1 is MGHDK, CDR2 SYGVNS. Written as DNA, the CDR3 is TGTGCCAGCGGGATTAGCCTTAATGGTAATTCACCCCTCCACTTT. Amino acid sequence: CASGISLNGNSPLHF.

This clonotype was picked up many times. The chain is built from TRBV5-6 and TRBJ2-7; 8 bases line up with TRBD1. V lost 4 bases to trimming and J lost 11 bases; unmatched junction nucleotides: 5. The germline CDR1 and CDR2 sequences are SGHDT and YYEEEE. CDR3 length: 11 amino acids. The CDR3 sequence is CASSTGQGEYF. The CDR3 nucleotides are TGTGCCAGCAGCACTGGACAGGGAGAGTACTTC.

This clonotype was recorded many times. CDR3 sequence reads: CASSSPLAGGPRAYEQYF. In nucleotides, the CDR3 is TGTGCCAGCAGCTCGCCCCTAGCGGGGGGGCCGAGAGCCTACGAGCAGTACTTC. The chain uses TRBV7-8 and TRBJ2-7, with TRBD2 matching over 12 bases. J gave up 2 bases and V 4 bases, and 12 bases lay outside the gene matches. The CDR3 totals 18 residues. Germline V gene sequence: CDR1 SGHVS, CDR2 FQNEAQ. Filled out from reference TRBV7-8 and TRBJ2-7, the complete variable domain reads GAGVSQSPRYKVAKRGQDVALRCDPISGHVSLFWYQQALGQGPEFLTYFQNEAQLDKSGLPSDRFFAERPEGSVSTLKIQRTQQEDSAVYLCASSSPLAGGPRAYEQYFGPGTRLTVT.

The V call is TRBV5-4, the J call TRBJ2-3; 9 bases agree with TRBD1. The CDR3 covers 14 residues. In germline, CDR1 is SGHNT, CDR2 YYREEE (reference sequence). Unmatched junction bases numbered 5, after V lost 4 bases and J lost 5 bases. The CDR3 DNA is TGTGCCAGCAGCCCGGGACAGGGTATAGATACGCAGTATTTT. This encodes CASSPGQGIDTQYF.

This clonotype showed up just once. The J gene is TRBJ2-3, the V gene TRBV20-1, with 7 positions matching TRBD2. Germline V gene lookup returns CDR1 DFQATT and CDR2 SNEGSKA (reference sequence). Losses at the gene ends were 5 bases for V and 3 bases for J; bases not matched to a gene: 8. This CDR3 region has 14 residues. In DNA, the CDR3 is TGCAGTGCTGAGCGGGGTGTTGGGACAGATACGCAGTATTTT. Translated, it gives CSAERGVGTDTQYF.

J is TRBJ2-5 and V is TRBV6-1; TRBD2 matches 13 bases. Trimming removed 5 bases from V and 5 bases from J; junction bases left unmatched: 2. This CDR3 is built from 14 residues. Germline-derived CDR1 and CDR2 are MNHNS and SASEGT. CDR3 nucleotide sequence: TGTGCCAGCAGTCGGACTAGCGGGGGCGAGACCCAGTACTTC. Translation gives CASSRTSGGETQYF.

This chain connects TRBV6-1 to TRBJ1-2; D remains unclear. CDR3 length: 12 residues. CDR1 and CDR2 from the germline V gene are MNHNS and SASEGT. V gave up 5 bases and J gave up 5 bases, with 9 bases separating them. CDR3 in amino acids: CASSMDLYGYTF. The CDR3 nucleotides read TGTGCCAGCAGTATGGATCTGTATGGCTACACCTTC.

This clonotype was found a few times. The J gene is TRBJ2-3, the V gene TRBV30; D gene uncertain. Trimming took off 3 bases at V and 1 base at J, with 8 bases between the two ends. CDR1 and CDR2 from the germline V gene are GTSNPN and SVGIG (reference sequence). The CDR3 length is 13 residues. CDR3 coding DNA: TGTGCCTGGAGGTCCGCGGGCACAGATACGCAGTATTTT. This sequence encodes CAWRSAGTDTQYF.

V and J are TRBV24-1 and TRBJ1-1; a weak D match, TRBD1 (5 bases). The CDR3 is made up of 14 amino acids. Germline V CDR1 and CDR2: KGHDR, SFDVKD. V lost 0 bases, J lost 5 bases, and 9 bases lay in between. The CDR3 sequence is CATSDLPGGTEAFF. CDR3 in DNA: TGTGCCACCAGTGATTTGCCTGGGGGAACTGAAGCTTTCTTT.

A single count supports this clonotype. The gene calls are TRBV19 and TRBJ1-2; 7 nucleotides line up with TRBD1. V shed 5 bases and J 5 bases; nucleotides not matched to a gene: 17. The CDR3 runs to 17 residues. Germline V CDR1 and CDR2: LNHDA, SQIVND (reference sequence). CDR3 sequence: CASSPDREGADPYGYTF. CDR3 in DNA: TGTGCCAGTAGTCCAGACAGGGAGGGGGCAGATCCTTATGGCTACACCTTC.

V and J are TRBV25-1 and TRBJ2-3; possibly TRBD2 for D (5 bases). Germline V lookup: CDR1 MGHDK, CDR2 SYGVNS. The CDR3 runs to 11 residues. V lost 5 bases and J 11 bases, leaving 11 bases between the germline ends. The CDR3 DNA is TGTGCCAGCAGTAAAGGACTGCAGCAGTATTTT. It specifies CASSKGLQQYF.

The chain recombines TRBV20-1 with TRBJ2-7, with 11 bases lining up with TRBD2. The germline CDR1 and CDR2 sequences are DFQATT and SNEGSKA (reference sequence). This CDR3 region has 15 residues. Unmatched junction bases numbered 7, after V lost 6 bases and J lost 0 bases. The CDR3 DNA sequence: TGCAGTGCAACTAGCGGGGGTCCTAGCTCCTACGAGCAGTACTTC. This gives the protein CSATSGGPSSYEQYF.

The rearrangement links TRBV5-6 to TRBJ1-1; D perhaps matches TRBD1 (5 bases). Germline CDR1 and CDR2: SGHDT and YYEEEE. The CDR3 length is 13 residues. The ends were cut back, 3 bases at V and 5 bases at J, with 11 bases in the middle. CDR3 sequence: CASSWDAATEAFF. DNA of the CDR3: TGTGCCAGCAGCTGGGACGCTGCTACTGAAGCTTTCTTT.

The DNA for the CDR3 is TGTGCCATCACGGGGGATAGGAATGGCTACACCTTC. Translating it yields CAITGDRNGYTF. V and J are TRBV12-3 or TRBV12-4 and TRBJ1-2, with a weak D call TRBD1 (5 bases). Trimming shortened V by 10 bases and J by 6 bases, and 15 bases separated the two germline ends. The CDR3 covers 12 residues.

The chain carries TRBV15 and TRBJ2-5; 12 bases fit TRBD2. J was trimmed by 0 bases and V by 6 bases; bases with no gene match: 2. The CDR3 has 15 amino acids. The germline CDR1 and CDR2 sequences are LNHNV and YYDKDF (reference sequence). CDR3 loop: CATRGTSGHQETQYF. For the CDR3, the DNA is TGTGCCACCAGGGGGACTAGCGGGCACCAAGAGACCCAGTACTTC.

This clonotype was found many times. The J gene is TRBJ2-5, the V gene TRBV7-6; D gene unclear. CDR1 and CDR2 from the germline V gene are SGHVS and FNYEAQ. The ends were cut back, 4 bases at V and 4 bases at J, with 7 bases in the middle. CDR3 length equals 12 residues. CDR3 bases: TGTGCCAGCAGCTCATCTGGAGAGACCCAGTACTTC. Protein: CASSSSGETQYF.

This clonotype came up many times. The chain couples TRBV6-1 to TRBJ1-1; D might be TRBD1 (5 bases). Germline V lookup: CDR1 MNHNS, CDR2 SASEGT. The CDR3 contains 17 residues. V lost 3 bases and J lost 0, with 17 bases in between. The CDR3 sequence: CASSEPWTRSLNTEAFF. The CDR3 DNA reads TGTGCCAGCAGTGAGCCTTGGACACGTAGTTTGAACACTGAAGCTTTCTTT.

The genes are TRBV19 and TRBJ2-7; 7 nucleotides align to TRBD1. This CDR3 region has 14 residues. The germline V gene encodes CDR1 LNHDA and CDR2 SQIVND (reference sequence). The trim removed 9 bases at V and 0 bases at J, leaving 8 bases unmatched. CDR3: CASTRDRFSYEQYF. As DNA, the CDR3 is TGTGCCAGCACCCGGGACAGATTCTCCTACGAGCAGTACTTC.

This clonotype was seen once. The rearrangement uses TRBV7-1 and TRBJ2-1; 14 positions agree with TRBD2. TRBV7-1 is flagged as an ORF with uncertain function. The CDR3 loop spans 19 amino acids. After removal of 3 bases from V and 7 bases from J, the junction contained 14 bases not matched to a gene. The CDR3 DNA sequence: TGTGCCAGCAGCTCCTCGACTAGCGGGGGGGCCTCGGCAGCTAATGAGCAGTTCTTC. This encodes CASSSSTSGGASAANEQFF.

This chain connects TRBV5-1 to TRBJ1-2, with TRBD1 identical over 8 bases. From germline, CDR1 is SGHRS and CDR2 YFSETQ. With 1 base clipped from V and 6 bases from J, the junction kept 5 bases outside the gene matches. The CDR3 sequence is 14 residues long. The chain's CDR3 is CASSLWVQGDGYTF. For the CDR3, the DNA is TGCGCCAGCAGCTTGTGGGTACAGGGGGATGGCTACACCTTC.